These 24 T cell receptor beta chains originate from one sample sequenced in a study of cytomegalovirus exposure and HLA in healthy donors. The PCR contained 60 Vbeta and 13 Jbeta primers. Libraries were prepared by immunoSEQ multiplex PCR; TCRdb keeps only in-frame clonotypes and omits some of them. The sample shows 55,000 to 80,000 clones, approximately 74% of them seen only once. What was sequenced was PBMCs. Source of these receptors: a woman aged 30 to 39 in good health and CMV-seropositive.

This chain links TRBV27 with TRBJ1-5; D gene unclear. This CDR3 region has 13 residues. Germline V gives CDR1 MNHEY, CDR2 SMNVEV (reference sequence). V was shortened by 3 bases and J by 2 bases, with 5 bases between the two germline ends. DNA of the CDR3: TGTGCCAGCAGTTTGGCTCGCAATCAGCCCCAGCATTTT. It yields the protein CASSLARNQPQHF.

This clone was counted only a few times. V gene TRBV10-3 combines with J gene TRBJ1-5, with 8 bases aligning to TRBD1. With 2 bases clipped from V and 2 bases from J, the junction kept 2 bases outside the gene matches. The CDR3 has 15 residues. The germline gives CDR1 ENHRY, CDR2 SYGVKD. This CDR3 is CAISEPGQGNQPQHF. The CDR3 nucleotides read TGTGCCATCAGTGAGCCGGGACAGGGCAATCAGCCCCAGCATTTT.

This clone was seen only a few times. The chain is built from TRBV30 and TRBJ1-5; D remains ambiguous. This CDR3 comprises 13 residues. In germline, CDR1 is GTSNPN, CDR2 SVGIG (reference sequence). V dropped 3 bases and J dropped 2 bases, with 8 bases sitting between them. The CDR3 DNA reads as TGTGCCTGGAGCAGGTCCGGCAATCAGCCCCAGCATTTT. Protein product: CAWSRSGNQPQHF.

The chain recombines TRBV30 with TRBJ1-1; TRBD1 aligns across 10 bases. The CDR3 runs 13 residues. With 3 bases clipped from V and 7 bases from J, the junction kept 5 bases outside the gene matches. Germline CDR1 GTSNPN, CDR2 SVGIG (reference sequence). CDR3 nucleotide sequence: TGTGCCTGGAGGGGACAGGGGATTGGTGAAGCTTTCTTT. It translates to CAWRGQGIGEAFF. Drawing the rest from reference TRBV30 and TRBJ1-1, the complete variable domain is SQTIHQWPATLVQPVGSPLSLECTVEGTSNPNLYWYRQAAGRGLQLLFYSVGIGQISSEVPQNLSASRPQDRQFILSSKKLLLSDSGFYLCAWRGQGIGEAFFGQGTRLTVV.

This clone was recorded once. The chain combines TRBV30 with TRBJ2-7; 9 bases map to TRBD2. The ends lost 3 bases at V and 3 bases at J; junction bases unmatched: 3. The CDR3 extends over 13 amino acids. The V gene's germline CDR1 is GTSNPN and CDR2 SVGIG (reference sequence). The CDR3 here is CAWRASGIYEQYF. In DNA form, the CDR3 reads TGTGCCTGGAGGGCTAGCGGGATCTACGAGCAGTACTTC.

The chain combines TRBV29-1 with TRBJ2-5, with 7 bases aligning to TRBD1. The CDR3 consists of 13 residues. Per germline, CDR1 SQVTM and CDR2 ANQGSEA. With 6 bases clipped from V and 5 bases from J, the junction kept 9 bases outside the gene matches. The CDR3 loop is CSVIQGIWETQYF. The CDR3 region has the DNA TGCAGCGTGATACAGGGGATCTGGGAGACCCAGTACTTC.

The rearrangement links TRBV6-1 to TRBJ1-1, with D possibly being TRBD1 (6 bases). Germline loops: CDR1 MNHNS, CDR2 SASEGT. This CDR3 contains 14 residues. V was trimmed by 0 bases and J by 3 bases, leaving 8 bases between them. This CDR3 is CASSEARGHTEAFF. In nucleotides, the CDR3 is TGTGCCAGCAGTGAAGCCAGGGGACACACTGAAGCTTTCTTT.

The rearrangement joins TRBV28 to TRBJ1-5; D is ambiguous. Trimming removed 2 bases from V and 6 bases from J, with 11 bases in between. Germline values: CDR1 MDHEN, CDR2 SYDVKM. CDR3 length: 14 amino acids. The DNA for the CDR3 is TGTGCCAGCAGTTTAAGTAGCCTGACTCAGCCCCAGCATTTT. Translating gives CASSLSSLTQPQHF.

The rearrangement joins TRBV7-9 to TRBJ2-2; D is perhaps TRBD1 (5 bases). Looked up from germline, CDR1 is SEHNR and CDR2 is FQNEAQ (reference sequence). The germline V and J ends were trimmed by 6 bases and 6 bases, with 11 bases remaining between them. The CDR3 is 13 amino acids. The CDR3 DNA reads as TGTGCCAGCAGATACTTGGGGCCCGGGGAGCTGTTTTTT. Encoded protein: CASRYLGPGELFF.

The chain recombines TRBV14 with TRBJ1-2; D not resolved. Between the trimmed V and J ends, which lost 1 base and 8 bases, there was a span of 11 bases. The CDR3 is made up of 13 amino acids. Germline V gene sequence: CDR1 SGHDN, CDR2 FVKESK. DNA for the CDR3: TGTGCCAGCAGCCAAGTTCGGGAAAACGGCTACACCTTC. Protein sequence: CASSQVRENGYTF.

CDR3 loop: CASSDHDSGSGTYEQYF. CDR3 coding DNA: TGCGCCAGCAGTGACCACGACTCGGGTAGCGGCACCTACGAGCAGTACTTC. V usage is TRBV10-1 and J usage is TRBJ2-7, with a tentative D call TRBD2 (6 bases). The germline gives CDR1 WNHNN, CDR2 SYGVQD (reference sequence). There are 17 residues in the CDR3. Trimming pared 3 bases from V and 2 bases from J, leaving 20 bases between.

The V gene is TRBV15, the J gene TRBJ2-5; D not certain. In germline, CDR1 is LNHNV, CDR2 YYDKDF (reference sequence). V lost 0 bases to trimming and J lost 7 bases, with 12 bases between them. The CDR3 contains 14 residues. The CDR3 sequence is CATSRETGARTQYF. In DNA, the CDR3 is TGTGCCACCAGCAGAGAGACTGGTGCAAGGACCCAGTACTTC.

This clone came up a few times. This sequence joins TRBV5-1 and TRBJ2-5; D may be TRBD2 (5 bases). CDR1 and CDR2 (germline): SGHRS, YFSETQ. Between the trimmed V and J ends, which lost 5 bases and 5 bases, there was a span of 16 bases. The CDR3 consists of 14 residues. CDR3 in amino acids: CASRDGRGEETQYF. As DNA, the CDR3 is TGCGCCAGCAGGGATGGTCGGGGTGAGGAGACCCAGTACTTC.

The gene calls are TRBV25-1 and TRBJ2-7, with TRBD2 matching over 7 bases. The CDR3 runs to 16 residues. V lost 2 bases, J lost 2 bases, and 9 bases stayed unmatched. Per germline, CDR1 MGHDK and CDR2 SYGVNS. The CDR3: CASSEGAYGRAYEQYF. In DNA, the CDR3 is TGTGCCAGCAGTGAAGGAGCGTATGGGAGGGCCTACGAGCAGTACTTC.

This sequence joins TRBV2 and TRBJ2-7; 14 bases fit TRBD2. Germline V lookup: CDR1 SNHLY, CDR2 FYNNEI. After removal of 6 bases from V and 4 bases from J, the junction contained 8 bases not matched to a gene. The CDR3 loop spans 16 amino acids. CDR3 bases: TGTGCCAGCAGAGGGCGGGGGACTAGCGGGAGTTACGAGCAGTACTTC. Protein sequence: CASRGRGTSGSYEQYF. Full variable domain (missing parts from reference TRBV2 and TRBJ2-7): EPEVTQTPSHQVTQMGQEVILRCVPISNHLYFYWYRQILGQKVEFLVSFYNNEISEKSEIFDDQFSVERPDGSNFTLKIRSTKLEDSAMYFCASRGRGTSGSYEQYFGPGTRLTVT.

Concerning this clone itself: Different DNA sequences within this sample yield the same CDR3. The chain uses TRBV16 and TRBJ2-7; perhaps TRBD1 as D (6 bases). This CDR3 is built from 15 residues. V shed 1 base and J shed 5 bases, with 15 bases lying between them. Germline CDR1 is KGHSY and CDR2 is FQNENV. This chain's CDR3 is CASSQYGRGRDEQYF. DNA of the CDR3: TGTGCCAGCAGCCAATATGGCAGGGGCCGAGACGAGCAGTACTTC.

V and J are TRBV7-2 and TRBJ1-2; no reliable D call. Between the trimmed V and J ends, which lost 4 bases and 1 base, there was a span of 7 bases. There are 13 residues in the CDR3. CDR1 SGHTA and CDR2 FQGNSA come from the germline V gene. CDR3 loop: CASSSQLNYGYTF. CDR3 nucleotides: TGTGCCAGCAGCTCTCAACTTAACTATGGCTACACCTTC. Drawing the rest from reference TRBV7-2 and TRBJ1-2, the complete variable domain is GAGVSQSPSNKVTEKGKDVELRCDPISGHTALYWYRQSLGQGLEFLIYFQGNSAPDKSGLPSDRFSAERTGGSVSTLTIQRTQQEDSAVYLCASSSQLNYGYTFGSGTRLTVV.

The gene calls are TRBV30 and TRBJ2-2; no clear D gene. V lost 1 base and J 3 bases, leaving 6 bases between the germline ends. The germline V gene has CDR1 GTSNPN and CDR2 SVGIG (reference sequence). This CDR3 has 13 residues. The CDR3 DNA follows: TGTGCCTGGAGTGCAGACTACACCGGGGAGCTGTTTTTT. This codes for CAWSADYTGELFF.

The chain joins TRBV2 to TRBJ2-7; 7 positions agree with TRBD2. This CDR3 is built from 14 residues. Germline trimming cut 5 bases from V and 7 bases from J; bases unmatched to any gene: 11. Per the germline V gene, CDR1 is SNHLY and CDR2 is FYNNEI. CDR3 amino acids: CASSTGTIGGEQYF. The CDR3 DNA follows: TGTGCCAGCAGTACCGGGACTATAGGAGGAGAGCAGTACTTC.

The chain recombines TRBV6-1 with TRBJ1-5; 9 bases align to TRBD1. The CDR3 extends over 14 amino acids. Germline CDR1 reads MNHNS; CDR2 reads SASEGT. V shed 6 bases, J shed 7 bases, and the junction held 7 bases outside the gene matches. DNA for the CDR3: TGTGCCAGCAGATACAGGGGGCTGGGGCAGCCCCAGCATTTT. Its translation is CASRYRGLGQPQHF.

V and J are TRBV7-9 and TRBJ2-7; D perhaps matches TRBD1 (6 bases). The CDR3 totals 17 residues. V was cut by 6 bases and J by 3 bases, with 24 bases left in between. Germline V lookup: CDR1 SEHNR, CDR2 FQNEAQ (reference sequence). The CDR3 DNA reads as TGTGCCAGCAGTTTATCACCCACCTCAGGGGAAGTCTACGAGCAGTACTTC. Amino acid sequence: CASSLSPTSGEVYEQYF. The variable domain in full, with the rest retrieved from reference TRBV7-9 and TRBJ2-7, is DTGVSQNPRHKITKRGQNVTFRCDPISEHNRLYWYRQTLGQGPEFLTYFQNEAQLEKSRLLSDRFSAERPKGSFSTLEIQRTEQGDSAMYLCASSLSPTSGEVYEQYFGPGTRLTVT.

This clone was detected a few times. The chain uses TRBV21-1 and TRBJ1-4; TRBD1 reflects the table's D call only, with no check against the DNA. TRBV21-1 is shown as a pseudogene. The CDR3 has 18 residues. This CDR3 reads CASSNQTGTGGYLEKLFF. The CDR3 DNA is TGTGCCAGCAGCAACCAAACCGGGACAGGGGGTTACCTTGAGAAACTGTTTTTT.

This clone was observed a few times. The chain carries TRBV5-1 and TRBJ1-5; no clear D. The V and J ends lost 0 bases and 9 bases respectively, with 10 bases between them. Germline lookup yields CDR1 SGHRS and CDR2 YFSETQ. There are 13 residues in the CDR3. The CDR3 region has the DNA TGCGCCAGCAGCTTGGACGCTGGCAGGCCCCAGCATTTT. Translation: CASSLDAGRPQHF.

This clone was counted only a few times. The chain uses TRBV28 and TRBJ2-7, with a weak D call TRBD2 (5 bases). Trimming shortened V by 7 bases and J by 0 bases, and 13 bases separated the two germline ends. Germline CDR1 is MDHEN and CDR2 is SYDVKM. The length of the CDR3 is 14 residues. The CDR3 spells CASNGVGNSYEQYF. For the CDR3, the DNA is TGTGCCAGCAACGGGGTGGGAAACTCCTACGAGCAGTACTTC.